The 15 T cell receptor beta chains given below trace back to one sample, sequenced in a study of blood T cell repertoires in COVID-19. The repertoire was sequenced with immunoSEQ multiplex PCR; TCRdb's copy has only in-frame clones and lacks some. This sample yields some 240,000 clones, of which 80% to 90% are seen a single time; 3% to 3.5% belongs to the top ten. Sequences were obtained from PBMCs or T cells enriched from blood (not recorded which). The receptors shown here come from a woman in her 40s who had been exposed to COVID-19.

The chain couples TRBV19 to TRBJ2-3; 10 bases match TRBD2. Looked up from germline, CDR1 is LNHDA and CDR2 is SQIVND (reference sequence). The CDR3 sequence is 16 residues long. V was clipped by 4 bases and J by 2 bases; unmatched bases: 6. In DNA form, the CDR3 reads TGTGCCAGTAGTAAGGGACTAGCGACCTCCACAGATACGCAGTATTTT. It is translated as CASSKGLATSTDTQYF.

This chain connects TRBV7-9 to TRBJ1-4; D gene unclear. Germline-derived CDR1 and CDR2 are SEHNR and FQNEAQ (reference sequence). The ends were cut back, 5 bases at V and 0 bases at J, with 7 bases in the middle. The CDR3 contains 14 residues. CDR3 nucleotides: TGTGCCAGCAGCAGACTAGCAACTAATGAAAAACTGTTTTTT. The encoded protein is CASSRLATNEKLFF.

The chain links TRBV18 to TRBJ1-3; TRBD1 agrees at 8 bases. Losses at the gene ends were 0 bases for V and 6 bases for J; bases not matched to a gene: 1. The CDR3 is made up of 14 amino acids. Germline CDR1 reads KGHSH; CDR2 reads LQKENI. CDR3 coding DNA: TGTGCCAGCTCACCACCGGGACAGGCAAACACCATATATTTT. This encodes CASSPPGQANTIYF. The complete variable domain, with remaining parts taken from reference TRBV18 and TRBJ1-3, reads NAGVMQNPRHLVRRRGQEARLRCSPMKGHSHVYWYRQLPEEGLKFMVYLQKENIIDESGMPKERFSAEFPKEGPSILRIQQVVRGDSAAYFCASSPPGQANTIYFGEGSWLTVV.

DNA of the CDR3: TGTGCCAGCAGCCGGATTGGGCTGACGGACAGGGGGTATTCACCCCTCCACTTT. Protein product: CASSRIGLTDRGYSPLHF. V and J are TRBV6-2 or TRBV6-3 and TRBJ1-6; 10 positions agree with TRBD1. The CDR3 runs 18 residues. Trimming cost V 6 bases and J 8 bases; bases outside gene matches: 16. In germline, CDR1 is MNHEY, CDR2 SVGEGT.

CDR3 loop: CASSQAASGSSGELFF. The CDR3 DNA reads TGTGCCAGCAGCCAAGCGGCTAGCGGGAGCTCCGGGGAGCTGTTTTTT. The chain recombines TRBV3-1 (or the pseudogene TRBV3-2) with TRBJ2-2; 10 positions match TRBD2. This CDR3 contains 16 residues. Trimming removed 1 base from V and 6 bases from J; junction bases left unmatched: 5. Germline V CDR1 and CDR2: LGHDT, YNNKEL (reference sequence).

Regarding this clone: Other nucleotide sequences from this sample produce the same CDR3. V usage is TRBV5-1 and J usage is TRBJ2-6; 7 positions agree with TRBD1. This CDR3 region has 16 residues. The J segment lost 3 bases and the V segment lost 0 bases, leaving 3 bases of the junction unmatched. Germline-derived CDR1 and CDR2 are SGHRS and YFSETQ. CDR3 loop: CASSLGQGDGANVLTF. Here the CDR3 DNA reads TGCGCCAGCAGCTTGGGTCAGGGGGATGGGGCCAACGTCCTGACTTTC.

This chain links TRBV28 with TRBJ1-2; TRBD1 might be the D (5 bases). This CDR3 is 18 amino acids long. The V end lost 2 bases, the J end lost 0 bases, and 19 bases lay between the germline ends. Looked up from germline, CDR1 is MDHEN and CDR2 is SYDVKM. The CDR3 sequence is CASSLVTGSATTNYGYTF. The DNA of the CDR3 is TGTGCCAGCAGTTTAGTAACAGGCTCCGCAACTACTAACTATGGCTACACCTTC.

J is TRBJ2-5 and V is TRBV5-6; maybe TRBD2 (7 bases). The CDR3 has 13 amino acids. Germline lookup yields CDR1 SGHDT and CDR2 YYEEEE. The V and J ends lost 4 bases and 5 bases respectively, with 12 bases between them. The CDR3 is CASSGTTGETQYF. CDR3 nucleotides: TGTGCCAGCAGCGGGACTACAGGGGAGACCCAGTACTTC.

The J gene is TRBJ2-7, the V gene TRBV28, with D possibly TRBD1 on 5 matching bases. With 3 bases removed from V and 2 bases from J, the gap between germline ends came to 8 bases. CDR3 length equals 13 residues. Per germline, CDR1 MDHEN and CDR2 SYDVKM. The CDR3 nucleotides read TGTGCCAGCAGTTTGGTGGGGCCCTACGAGCAGTACTTC. Its protein is CASSLVGPYEQYF.

Regarding this clone: An end of the junction does not agree with germline; a read error may underlie this. The rearrangement links TRBV10-3 to TRBJ1-2, with D unresolved. The CDR3 consists of 13 residues. The germline V gene encodes CDR1 ENHRY and CDR2 SYGVKD. In nucleotides, the CDR3 is TGTGCCACCAGTGGGTTGGAGGGCCACGGCTACACCTTC. It specifies CATSGLEGHGYTF.

V gene TRBV4-1 combines with J gene TRBJ1-2; D is uncertain. Per the germline V gene, CDR1 is MGHRA and CDR2 is YSYEKL. V lost 0 bases and J lost 1, with 9 bases in between. This CDR3 spans 15 amino acids. CDR3 loop: CASSQDNGRNYGYTF. In nucleotides, the CDR3 is TGCGCCAGCAGCCAAGATAACGGTCGTAACTATGGCTACACCTTC.

This chain uses TRBV20-1 with TRBJ2-7; TRBD1 agrees at 8 bases. The CDR3 runs to 16 residues. With V trimmed by 3 bases and J by 1 base, 11 bases remained unmatched. Germline CDR1 DFQATT, CDR2 SNEGSKA (reference sequence). As DNA, the CDR3 is TGCAGTGCTAGTGACACTGGACAGGGAAGGTCCTACGAGCAGTACTTC. Its protein is CSASDTGQGRSYEQYF.

CDR3 coding DNA: TGTGCCAGCAAAGGTTCTGCAGGGCAGCCCCAGCATTTT. Amino acid sequence: CASKGSAGQPQHF. The chain joins TRBV12-3 or TRBV12-4 to TRBJ1-5; possible D gene TRBD1, 5 bases. Trimming took off 7 bases at V and 7 bases at J, with 14 bases between the two ends. The CDR3 extends over 13 amino acids.

The chain links TRBV7-2 to TRBJ2-5, with TRBD1 identical over 9 bases. Germline trimming cut 2 bases from V and 5 bases from J; bases unmatched to any gene: 3. Germline CDR1 is SGHTA and CDR2 is FQGNSA. This CDR3 is 14 amino acids long. The CDR3 region has the DNA TGTGCCAGCAGCTTAACAGGGGGCTGGGAGACCCAGTACTTC. Residues: CASSLTGGWETQYF.

V is TRBV28 and J is TRBJ1-4; TRBD1 matches at 8 bases. The V gene's germline CDR1 is MDHEN and CDR2 SYDVKM. There are 15 residues in the CDR3. Germline trimming cut 6 bases from V and 8 bases from J; bases unmatched to any gene: 11. The CDR3 protein is CASSKRGQGLEKLFF. The CDR3 nucleotides are TGTGCCAGCAGCAAGAGAGGACAGGGTTTGGAAAAACTGTTTTTT.